These 28 T cell receptor beta chains share one sample of origin, sequenced in a study of blood T cell repertoires in COVID-19. The assay was immunoSEQ multiplex PCR, and TCRdb's table has in-frame clones only and misses some. The data contain a few hundred thousand clones, 80% to 90% of them seen just once; the ten biggest clones take up 3% to 3.5%. The sample consisted of PBMCs or T cells enriched from blood (not recorded which). The receptors come from a woman in her thirties or forties who had been exposed to COVID-19.

The chain couples TRBV6-5 to TRBJ2-3; possible D gene TRBD2, 6 bases. Trimming took 8 bases from V and 4 from J, leaving 13 bases between them. CDR3 length: 13 amino acids. In germline, CDR1 is MNHEY, CDR2 SVGAGI. The CDR3 protein is CASRGLVADTQYF. In DNA form, the CDR3 reads TGTGCCAGCCGGGGACTGGTGGCAGATACGCAGTATTTT.

The chain joins TRBV24-1 to TRBJ1-2, with 10 bases that match TRBD1. With V trimmed by 7 bases and J by 3 bases, 7 bases remained unmatched. Germline CDR1 is KGHDR and CDR2 is SFDVKD. The CDR3 is 15 amino acids. The CDR3 coding sequence is TGTGCCACCAGAGACAGGGGGCGGTGGGACTATGGCTACACCTTC. This gives the protein CATRDRGRWDYGYTF.

This chain uses TRBV4-2 with TRBJ1-4, with D uncertain. In germline, CDR1 is LGHNA, CDR2 YNFKEQ. V lost 1 base and J lost 0, with 9 bases in between. The CDR3 extends over 16 amino acids. CDR3 sequence reads: CASSQGSQTTNEKLFF. For the CDR3, the DNA is TGTGCCAGCAGCCAAGGTTCGCAGACAACTAATGAAAAACTGTTTTTT.

The CDR3 region is CASSALIAGGRNEQFF. The CDR3, as DNA: TGTGCCAGCAGCGCCCTAATAGCGGGGGGCAGAAATGAGCAGTTCTTC. The chain employs TRBV9 and TRBJ2-1; 10 positions agree with TRBD2. CDR3 length: 16 residues. Trimming cost V 3 bases and J 7 bases; bases outside gene matches: 10. The germline V gene has CDR1 SGDLS and CDR2 YYNGEE.

V and J are TRBV5-4 and TRBJ2-3; D is ambiguous. The germline V gene encodes CDR1 SGHNT and CDR2 YYREEE (reference sequence). Trimming took 2 bases from V and 7 from J, leaving 5 bases between them. The CDR3 contains 11 residues. As DNA, the CDR3 is TGTGCCAGCAGCTTCGGTTATACGCAGTATTTT. This gives the protein CASSFGYTQYF. Together with reference TRBV5-4 and TRBJ2-3, the CDR3 gives the full variable domain: ETGVTQSPTHLIKTRGQQVTLRCSSQSGHNTVSWYQQALGQGPQFIFQYYREEENGRGNFPPRFSGLQFPNYSSELNVNALELDDSALYLCASSFGYTQYFGPGTRLTVL.

This clone was recorded only once. J is TRBJ2-3 and V is TRBV18, with D perhaps TRBD1 (5 bases). The CDR3 consists of 12 residues. Per germline, CDR1 KGHSH and CDR2 LQKENI. V lost 5 bases and J 6 bases, leaving 9 bases between the germline ends. CDR3 nucleotides: TGTGCCAGCTCAGATAACAGGGATACGCAGTATTTT. This sequence encodes CASSDNRDTQYF. Filled out from reference TRBV18 and TRBJ2-3, the complete variable domain reads NAGVMQNPRHLVRRRGQEARLRCSPMKGHSHVYWYRQLPEEGLKFMVYLQKENIIDESGMPKERFSAEFPKEGPSILRIQQVVRGDSAAYFCASSDNRDTQYFGPGTRLTVL.

The chain recombines TRBV3-1 (or the pseudogene TRBV3-2) with TRBJ2-3, with unresolved D. Trimming left V 0 bases short and J 2 bases short, with 15 bases between. CDR3 length: 17 residues. The germline V gene has CDR1 LGHDT and CDR2 YNNKEL (reference sequence). The chain's CDR3 is CASSQDWSAQNTDTQYF. CDR3 DNA: TGTGCCAGCAGCCAAGACTGGAGCGCGCAAAACACAGATACGCAGTATTTT.

The chain has TRBV27 and TRBJ2-3; D is perhaps TRBD1 (6 bases). Looked up from germline, CDR1 is MNHEY and CDR2 is SMNVEV (reference sequence). The CDR3 is 14 amino acids. Trimming pared 5 bases from V and 2 bases from J, leaving 11 bases between. In DNA, the CDR3 is TGTGCCAGCAGTGCCCGGGACAACACAGATACGCAGTATTTT. Its translation: CASSARDNTDTQYF.

The V and J genes are TRBV5-1 and TRBJ2-2, with D possibly matching TRBD1 (6 bases). The V end was cut by 4 bases, the J end by 4 bases, with 11 bases between. The CDR3 has 14 amino acids. Germline V gene data show CDR1 as SGHRS and CDR2 as YFSETQ. The CDR3 reads CASSPGHTTGELFF. Written as DNA, the CDR3 is TGCGCCAGCAGCCCGGGACACACCACCGGGGAGCTGTTTTTT. Using reference TRBV5-1 and TRBJ2-2 for the parts outside the CDR3, the full variable domain is KAGVTQTPRYLIKTRGQQVTLSCSPISGHRSVSWYQQTPGQGLQFLFEYFSETQRNKGNFPGRFSGRQFSNSRSEMNVSTLELGDSALYLCASSPGHTTGELFFGEGSRLTVL.

In this sample, this clone turned up once. This chain joins TRBV25-1 and TRBJ1-2; possibly TRBD1 for D (6 bases). In germline, CDR1 is MGHDK, CDR2 SYGVNS. This CDR3 comprises 16 residues. Trimming took off 2 bases at V and 4 bases at J, with 17 bases between the two ends. The CDR3 DNA reads TGTGCCAGCAGTGAACCTACGGACAGTAAGAGCTATGGCTACACCTTC. Its translation is CASSEPTDSKSYGYTF.

The chain has TRBV27 and TRBJ2-3, with 8 bases that match TRBD2. Germline CDR1 MNHEY, CDR2 SMNVEV (reference sequence). J gave up 2 bases and V 2 bases, and 9 bases lay outside the gene matches. CDR3 length: 17 residues. The CDR3 region is CASSLGWAGGNTDTQYF. CDR3 coding DNA: TGTGCCAGCAGTTTAGGTTGGGCGGGGGGCAACACAGATACGCAGTATTTT.

The chain uses TRBV12-3 or TRBV12-4 and TRBJ2-7, with TRBD1 matching 8 bases. The V and J ends lost 5 bases and 6 bases, in that order; junction bases with no gene match: 6. This CDR3 is built from 13 residues. The CDR3 protein is CASSADRESEQYV. The CDR3 DNA sequence: TGTGCCAGCAGTGCGGACAGGGAGTCCGAGCAGTACGTC.

The chain carries TRBV3-1 (or the pseudogene TRBV3-2) and TRBJ1-1, with no clear D. The CDR3 spans 16 residues. Germline V gene data show CDR1 as LGHDT and CDR2 as YNNKEL (reference sequence). The V gene lost 1 base and the J gene lost 2 bases, with 14 bases spanning the gap. The CDR3 reads CASSQALGLFNTEAFF. The CDR3 nucleotides are TGTGCCAGCAGCCAAGCGTTAGGACTCTTTAACACTGAAGCTTTCTTT.

This sequence joins TRBV20-1 and TRBJ2-5, with D perhaps matching TRBD1 (5 bases). The CDR3 loop spans 13 amino acids. The germline CDR1 and CDR2 sequences are DFQATT and SNEGSKA (reference sequence). V shed 3 bases and J shed 2 bases, with 10 bases lying between them. The CDR3 loop reads CSASSGPQETQYF. Here the CDR3 DNA reads TGCAGTGCTAGTTCAGGGCCACAAGAGACCCAGTACTTC.

The V and J genes are TRBV21-1 and TRBJ2-7; the DNA was not compared with TRBD1, the D call given in the table. TRBV21-1 is assigned pseudogene status. The CDR3 sequence is 13 residues long. CDR3 nucleotide sequence: TGTGCCAGCAGCAATCTGGGACAGGGGATTCAGTACTTC. As protein: CASSNLGQGIQYF.

This rearrangement joins TRBV16 to TRBJ2-2; D may be TRBD1 (5 bases). CDR1 and CDR2 from the germline V gene are KGHSY and FQNENV. There are 17 residues in the CDR3. Trimming pared 4 bases from V and 0 bases from J, leaving 15 bases between. The CDR3 region has the DNA TGTGCCAGCAGCCGAGACAGTTTCTCCCCGAACACCGGGGAGCTGTTTTTT. It codes for CASSRDSFSPNTGELFF. The full variable domain, completed using reference TRBV16 and TRBJ2-2, is GEEVAQTPKHLVRGEGQKAKLYCAPIKGHSYVFWYQQVLKNEFKFLISFQNENVFDETGMPKERFSAKCLPNSPCSLEIQATKLEDSAVYFCASSRDSFSPNTGELFFGEGSRLTVL.

The sample holds one count of this clone. The J gene is TRBJ2-1, the V gene TRBV11-2, with D unclear. The ends were cut back, 3 bases at V and 8 bases at J, with 11 bases in the middle. Germline V gene data show CDR1 as SGHAT and CDR2 as FQNNGV. The CDR3 length is 13 residues. Here the CDR3 reads CASSFAISDEQFF. CDR3 coding DNA: TGTGCCAGCAGCTTTGCAATTTCGGATGAGCAGTTCTTC.

This clone was seen a single time. The chain uses TRBV13 and TRBJ2-2; TRBD2 agrees at 10 bases. V was clipped by 4 bases and J by 5 bases; unmatched bases: 4. The length of the CDR3 is 15 residues. CDR1 is PRHDT and CDR2 is FYEKMQ in the germline V gene (reference sequence). Here the CDR3 DNA reads TGTGCCAGCAGCTGGCCTAGCGGGGGTACCGGGGAGCTGTTTTTT. This translates into CASSWPSGGTGELFF.

This rearrangement joins TRBV10-1 to TRBJ1-6, with D hard to call. The CDR3 covers 11 residues. Germline assignment: CDR1 WNHNN and CDR2 SYGVQD (reference sequence). V gave up 6 bases and J gave up 5 bases, with 2 bases separating them. The CDR3 loop is CASSNNSPLHF. The CDR3 DNA is TGCGCCAGCAGCAATAATTCACCCCTCCACTTT.

Written as DNA, the CDR3 is TGTGCCAGCAGTGACCACGGACAGGGCACTGAAGCTTTCTTT. Its translation is CASSDHGQGTEAFF. The gene calls are TRBV25-1 and TRBJ1-1; 8 bases fit TRBD1. From germline, CDR1 is MGHDK and CDR2 SYGVNS. Trimming took 3 bases from V and 4 from J; bases not matched to a gene: 4. This CDR3 region has 14 residues.

The J gene is TRBJ1-1, the V gene TRBV5-1, with 8 bases fitting TRBD1. This CDR3 comprises 14 residues. CDR1 and CDR2 from the germline V gene are SGHRS and YFSETQ. With V trimmed by 5 bases and J by 5 bases, 8 bases remained unmatched. CDR3 coding DNA: TGCGCCAGCAGATTAACAGGGGGTTGGACTGAAGCTTTCTTT. It specifies CASRLTGGWTEAFF.

The J gene is TRBJ2-1, the V gene TRBV10-3; 9 nucleotides agree with TRBD2. CDR3 length: 17 residues. Germline V gene sequence: CDR1 ENHRY, CDR2 SYGVKD. With 3 bases clipped from V and 3 bases from J, the junction kept 9 bases outside the gene matches. DNA for the CDR3: TGTGCCATCAGTGAAGCGCCGGGACTAGCAGTCTACAATGAGCAGTTCTTC. Residues: CAISEAPGLAVYNEQFF.

The chain couples TRBV28 to TRBJ1-5; 9 bases match TRBD1. Germline-derived CDR1 and CDR2 are MDHEN and SYDVKM. This CDR3 region has 15 residues. Trimming cost V 5 bases and J 3 bases; bases outside gene matches: 5. In nucleotides, the CDR3 is TGTGCCAGCAGTACCCTACAGGGGGCCAATCAGCCCCAGCATTTT. Protein sequence: CASSTLQGANQPQHF.

V and J are TRBV3-1 (or the pseudogene TRBV3-2) and TRBJ1-5; D is unresolved. Germline loops: CDR1 LGHDT, CDR2 YNNKEL (reference sequence). V lost 1 base and J 7 bases, leaving 8 bases between the germline ends. The CDR3 runs to 13 residues. The CDR3 protein is CASSQGPGQPQHF. The DNA of the CDR3 is TGTGCCAGCAGCCAAGGGCCGGGGCAGCCCCAGCATTTT.

V and J are TRBV4-3 and TRBJ1-6, with TRBD1 identical over 10 bases. The germline V gene encodes CDR1 LGHNA and CDR2 YSLEER. There are 15 residues in the CDR3. The V gene end was trimmed by 4 bases and the J gene end by 4 bases; junction bases not matched to a gene: 1. CDR3 in DNA: TGCGCCAGCAGCCGGGACAGGGGTTATAATTCACCCCTCCACTTT. Its translation is CASSRDRGYNSPLHF.

The chain links TRBV6-5 to TRBJ1-1; 9 bases align to TRBD1. Germline V gene sequence: CDR1 MNHEY, CDR2 SVGAGI. The J segment lost 0 bases and the V segment lost 4 bases, leaving 3 bases of the junction unmatched. The CDR3 has 15 amino acids. The CDR3 DNA reads TGTGCCAGCAGTTCCGGACAGGGGATGAACACTGAAGCTTTCTTT. It codes for CASSSGQGMNTEAFF.

The genes are TRBV9 and TRBJ1-6, with D possibly being TRBD1 (5 bases). V dropped 2 bases and J dropped 2 bases, with 20 bases sitting between them. CDR1 and CDR2 (germline): SGDLS, YYNGEE. The CDR3 is 19 residues long. The CDR3 sequence is CASSVLPGGEGTYNSPLHF. The CDR3 bases are TGTGCCAGCAGCGTTCTCCCTGGAGGGGAAGGAACCTATAATTCACCCCTCCACTTT.

The table lists this clone with a count of one. The rearrangement uses TRBV19 and TRBJ2-3, with 9 bases matching TRBD2. The CDR3 sequence is 15 residues long. The germline V gene has CDR1 LNHDA and CDR2 SQIVND (reference sequence). J lost 6 bases, V lost 6 bases, and 10 bases had no gene match. The CDR3 bases are TGTGCCAGTAGCGTGTTAGCGGGAGTACGGGATACGCAGTATTTT. Translation gives CASSVLAGVRDTQYF. The full variable domain, with the rest looked up from reference TRBV19 and TRBJ2-3, is DGGITQSPKYLFRKEGQNVTLSCEQNLNHDAMYWYRQDPGQGLRLIYYSQIVNDFQKGDIAEGYSVSREKKESFPLTVTSAQKNPTAFYLCASSVLAGVRDTQYFGPGTRLTVL.